This TCR beta chain was found in a study of blood T cell repertoires in COVID-19. Sequenced by immunoSEQ multiplex PCR; TCRdb stores in-frame clones only, minus some. The sample shows about 140,000 clones, about 76% of them seen only once. This CDR3 is built from 13 residues. In germline, CDR1 is LGHNT, CDR2 FRNRAP. Trimming removed 6 bases at V and 4 bases at J, with 12 bases between. This sequence joins TRBV12-5 and TRBJ2-5, with D possibly being TRBD1 (7 bases). This TCR came from a man older than 75 with acute or convalescent COVID-19. The specimen was peripheral blood. The CDR3 here is CASGSGGSETQYF. The CDR3 DNA follows: TGTGCTAGTGGCTCAGGGGGGTCAGAGACCCAGTACTTC.